One sample yielded the 6 T cell receptor beta chains listed below, sequenced in a study of early T cells in non-severe SARS-CoV-2 infection. MiXCR, run by TCRdb on the 5' RACE reads, gives a single entry per CDR3 protein. The data contain tens of thousands of distinct CDR3 sequences, under 15% of them singletons. The sample comprised whole blood. The receptor set was obtained from an adult who was a healthcare worker with PCR-confirmed SARS-CoV-2 infection or an uninfected control (not recorded which).

The table lists this clonotype with a count of one. V and J are TRBV12-3 or TRBV12-4 and TRBJ2-7; D uncertain. V shed 3 bases and J shed 5 bases, with 14 bases lying between them. The CDR3 consists of 14 residues. CDR3 sequence (DNA): TGTGCCAGCAGTTTGCGGTCAGACCTTGACGAGCAGTACTTC. Protein: CASSLRSDLDEQYF.

This chain links TRBV20-1 with TRBJ2-7; 7 bases agree with TRBD2. The V gene's germline CDR1 is DFQATT and CDR2 SNEGSKA (reference sequence). V lost 3 bases, J lost 5 bases, and 10 bases stayed unmatched. The CDR3 covers 14 residues. The DNA for the CDR3 is TGCAGTGCTAGTACTAGCGCGGGAGAGCACGAGCAGTACTTC. This codes for CSASTSAGEHEQYF.

The rearrangement links TRBV7-9 to TRBJ1-1; TRBD1 matches 7 bases. Looked up from germline, CDR1 is SEHNR and CDR2 is FQNEAQ (reference sequence). The J segment lost 4 bases and the V segment lost 1 base, leaving 6 bases of the junction unmatched. This CDR3 comprises 15 residues. DNA of the CDR3: TGTGCCAGCAGCTTAGTGGTAGGGGGCGGCACTGAAGCTTTCTTT. Its protein is CASSLVVGGGTEAFF.

This clonotype has just a few counts. The chain links TRBV5-1 to TRBJ2-3, with 9 bases fitting TRBD1. Trimming removed 5 bases from V and 2 bases from J; junction bases left unmatched: 9. This CDR3 is built from 16 residues. In germline, CDR1 is SGHRS, CDR2 YFSETQ. DNA for the CDR3: TGCGCCAGCAGACCAACCGGGACAGGGCACACAGATACGCAGTATTTT. Its translation is CASRPTGTGHTDTQYF.

This chain joins TRBV6-2 or TRBV6-3 and TRBJ1-5, with 9 bases fitting TRBD1. J was trimmed by 5 bases and V by 7 bases; bases with no gene match: 3. The CDR3 runs to 13 residues. Germline CDR1 reads MNHEY; CDR2 reads SVGEGT. CDR3 residues: CASKQGAHQPQHF. For the CDR3, the DNA is TGTGCCAGCAAACAGGGGGCACATCAGCCCCAGCATTTT.

The chain couples TRBV20-1 to TRBJ2-1, with 8 bases aligning to TRBD1. The CDR3 extends over 14 amino acids. The V and J ends lost 4 bases and 4 bases, in that order; junction bases with no gene match: 6. The germline V gene has CDR1 DFQATT and CDR2 SNEGSKA (reference sequence). Written as DNA, the CDR3 is TGCAGTGCTACGGACAGGGAACTTTACAATGAGCAGTTCTTC. This sequence encodes CSATDRELYNEQFF.